Below are 23 T cell receptor beta chains sequenced from a single sample in a study of T cells in Graves' hyperthyroidism and ophthalmopathy. It was RNA transcripts that yielded the amplified TCR beta CDR3 regions. The HTBI primer set was used in a first-round RT-PCR of the TCR CDR3. One entry per CDR3 protein results from TCRdb running MiXCR on the multiplex PCR reads. This sample has a few hundred thousand distinct CDR3 sequences, with about 15% found just once. The sequenced sample was blood. Receptors originate from a woman aged 25 to 39 with Graves' hyperthyroidism that later progressed to Graves' ophthalmopathy.

This clonotype was observed at least ten times. The rearrangement joins TRBV28 to TRBJ1-6; TRBD1 matches at 7 bases. The V and J ends lost 11 bases and 14 bases, in that order; junction bases with no gene match: 15. The CDR3 runs to 13 residues. Germline V gene sequence: CDR1 MDHEN, CDR2 SYDVKM. In DNA, the CDR3 is TGTGCCTCAGAGGGAAGGGGGCCTCCGTCCCTCCACTTT. It yields the protein CASEGRGPPSLHF. The full variable domain, with the rest looked up from reference TRBV28 and TRBJ1-6, is DVKVTQSSRYLVKRTGEKVFLECVQDMDHENMFWYRQDPGLGLRLIYFSYDVKMKEKGDIPEGYSVSREKKERFSLILESASTNQTSMYLCASEGRGPPSLHFGNGTRLTVT.

The V and J genes are TRBV27 and TRBJ2-1; 10 bases match TRBD2. This CDR3 is built from 16 residues. Looked up from germline, CDR1 is MNHEY and CDR2 is SMNVEV (reference sequence). With 3 bases clipped from V and 7 bases from J, the junction kept 9 bases outside the gene matches. CDR3 sequence (DNA): TGTGCCAGCAGTTTCGGGCTAGCGGGAGTGGGAAATGAGCAGTTCTTC. Amino acids: CASSFGLAGVGNEQFF.

The table lists this clonotype with many counts. The chain combines TRBV28 with TRBJ1-1; D not resolved. Trimming cost V 5 bases and J 2 bases, with 6 bases left between them. Germline V gene data show CDR1 as MDHEN and CDR2 as SYDVKM. This CDR3 spans 12 amino acids. In DNA, the CDR3 is TGTGCCAGCAGTATAGATAACACTGAAGCTTTCTTT. This encodes CASSIDNTEAFF. The whole variable domain, remainder taken from reference TRBV28 and TRBJ1-1, is DVKVTQSSRYLVKRTGEKVFLECVQDMDHENMFWYRQDPGLGLRLIYFSYDVKMKEKGDIPEGYSVSREKKERFSLILESASTNQTSMYLCASSIDNTEAFFGQGTRLTVV.

This clonotype was observed a few times. The J gene is TRBJ2-1, the V gene TRBV10-1, with D unclear. The CDR3 length is 14 residues. V was cut by 3 bases and J by 7 bases, with 13 bases left in between. Germline lookup yields CDR1 WNHNN and CDR2 SYGVQD (reference sequence). The CDR3 DNA sequence: TGCGCCAGCAGTGATGGGGTCGGCGGAAATGAGCAGTTCTTC. Translating it yields CASSDGVGGNEQFF.

The chain combines TRBV19 with TRBJ2-1; possibly TRBD1 or TRBD2 for D (5 bases each). The germline CDR1 and CDR2 sequences are LNHDA and SQIVND (reference sequence). The length of the CDR3 is 13 residues. V was trimmed by 1 base and J by 8 bases, leaving 9 bases between them. For the CDR3, the DNA is TGTGCCAGTAGTATAGGAGGGACGGATGAGCAGTTCTTC. Translated: CASSIGGTDEQFF.

The V and J genes are TRBV18 and TRBJ1-1, with 10 bases that match TRBD1. Losses at the gene ends were 0 bases for V and 0 bases for J; bases not matched to a gene: 4. The CDR3 consists of 17 residues. In germline, CDR1 is KGHSH, CDR2 LQKENI. The CDR3 sequence: CASSPPGQGILNTEAFF. The CDR3 nucleotides read TGTGCCAGCTCACCACCGGGACAGGGGATTCTGAACACTGAAGCTTTCTTT.

This clonotype was recorded many times. V usage is TRBV7-2 and J usage is TRBJ2-7, with TRBD2 matching 7 bases. Germline-derived CDR1 and CDR2 are SGHTA and FQGNSA. The ends lost 2 bases at V and 2 bases at J; junction bases unmatched: 3. The CDR3 has 14 amino acids. The CDR3 here is CASSLSGVTYEQYF. The CDR3 DNA is TGTGCCAGCAGCTTAAGCGGGGTTACCTACGAGCAGTACTTC. The variable domain in full, with the rest retrieved from reference TRBV7-2 and TRBJ2-7, is GAGVSQSPSNKVTEKGKDVELRCDPISGHTALYWYRQSLGQGLEFLIYFQGNSAPDKSGLPSDRFSAERTGGSVSTLTIQRTQQEDSAVYLCASSLSGVTYEQYFGPGTRLTVT.

This clonotype has more than one count but fewer than ten. The gene calls are TRBV27 and TRBJ2-7; no clear D. The germline CDR1 and CDR2 sequences are MNHEY and SMNVEV (reference sequence). The CDR3 sequence is 12 residues long. Between the trimmed V and J ends, which lost 8 bases and 3 bases, there was a span of 11 bases. CDR3 in DNA: TGTGCCAGCTGTGGGGTCGGCTACGAGCAGTACTTC. The encoded protein is CASCGVGYEQYF.

The sample holds many counts of this clonotype. The V gene is TRBV11-3, the J gene TRBJ2-7; D unresolved. The ends were cut back, 0 bases at V and 2 bases at J, with 5 bases in the middle. The CDR3 contains 13 residues. CDR1 is SGHNT and CDR2 is YENEEA in the germline V gene. The CDR3 DNA reads as TGTGCCAGCAGCTTAGACGACACCTACGAGCAGTACTTC. Protein: CASSLDDTYEQYF. The complete variable domain, with remaining parts taken from reference TRBV11-3 and TRBJ2-7, reads EAGVVQSPRYKIIEKKQPVAFWCNPISGHNTLYWYLQNLGQGPELLIRYENEEAVDDSQLPKDRFSAERLKGVDSTLKIQPAELGDSAVYLCASSLDDTYEQYFGPGTRLTVT.

Many counts were recorded for this clonotype. The chain joins TRBV27 to TRBJ2-1; 10 bases map to TRBD1. V trimming: 10 bases; J trimming: 7 bases; junction bases outside the gene matches: 10. The CDR3 length is 14 residues. From germline, CDR1 is MNHEY and CDR2 SMNVEV (reference sequence). The CDR3 DNA reads TGTGCCACCCGACCGGGACAGGGGTGGAATGAGCAGTTCTTC. Translation: CATRPGQGWNEQFF.

This clonotype was detected a few times. The chain couples TRBV7-9 to TRBJ2-1; 9 bases agree with TRBD1. V was pared by 5 bases and J by 4 bases, with 9 bases of the junction left unmatched. This CDR3 spans 16 amino acids. Germline assignment: CDR1 SEHNR and CDR2 FQNEAQ (reference sequence). This chain's CDR3 is CASSLRGQGLYNEQFF. The CDR3 coding sequence is TGTGCCAGCAGCCTCAGGGGACAGGGTTTATACAATGAGCAGTTCTTC.

This clonotype was observed many times. This chain connects TRBV12-3 or TRBV12-4 to TRBJ2-2; D is tentatively TRBD1 or TRBD2 (5 bases each). This CDR3 contains 13 residues. Trimming shortened V by 6 bases and J by 3 bases, and 8 bases separated the two germline ends. CDR3 loop: CASRRGDTGELFF. CDR3 nucleotide sequence: TGTGCCAGCAGGAGGGGCGACACCGGGGAGCTGTTTTTT.

This clonotype has only a few counts. V gene TRBV18 combines with J gene TRBJ2-5; TRBD1 matches at 8 bases. The CDR3 contains 17 residues. CDR1 and CDR2 from the germline V gene are KGHSH and LQKENI. V shed 0 bases and J 2 bases; nucleotides not matched to a gene: 8. CDR3 DNA sequence: TGTGCCAGCTCACCACCCGGACAGGGCGGAGGTCAAGAGACCCAGTACTTC. Amino acids: CASSPPGQGGGQETQYF.

This clonotype was counted many times. The chain combines TRBV29-1 with TRBJ1-1; D gene uncertain. V lost 3 bases and J 6 bases, leaving 17 bases between the germline ends. Per germline, CDR1 SQVTM and CDR2 ANQGSEA. CDR3 length: 14 amino acids. As DNA, the CDR3 is TGCAGCGTTGACGAAGGGTTGGCGGGTTCTGAAGCTTTCTTT. Protein: CSVDEGLAGSEAFF.

In this sample, this clonotype turned up many times. The chain links TRBV19 to TRBJ2-1, with TRBD2 matching over 11 bases. The CDR3 extends over 20 amino acids. V trimming: 5 bases; J trimming: 2 bases; junction bases outside the gene matches: 17. CDR1 and CDR2 (germline): LNHDA, SQIVND (reference sequence). Here the CDR3 reads CASSFPWASGRRKTYNEQFF. The CDR3 DNA is TGTGCCAGTAGTTTCCCCTGGGCTAGCGGGAGGAGGAAGACCTACAATGAGCAGTTCTTC.

About this clonotype: A much larger clone differs by one base, so this may be a read error. Because the CDR3 is missing its conserved closing phenylalanine or tryptophan, this is likely a read error. This sequence joins TRBV11-2 and TRBJ2-7, with D possibly TRBD2 on 6 matching bases. The ends were cut back, 5 bases at V and 2 bases at J, with 19 bases in the middle. The CDR3 extends over 16 amino acids. CDR1 is SGHAT and CDR2 is FQNNGV in the germline V gene. The CDR3: CASSPGSGEFTYEQYL. CDR3 coding DNA: TGTGCCAGCAGCCCCGGGTCGGGGGAGTTTACCTACGAGCAGTACTTA.

This clonotype was seen repeatedly, ten times or more. The rearrangement joins TRBV19 to TRBJ1-1; D gene uncertain. V was shortened by 2 bases and J by 0 bases, with 10 bases between the two germline ends. CDR1 and CDR2 from the germline V gene are LNHDA and SQIVND (reference sequence). The CDR3 totals 15 residues. CDR3 residues: CASSISHRLNTEAFF. In DNA, the CDR3 is TGTGCCAGTAGTATAAGTCACAGACTGAACACTGAAGCTTTCTTT.

The chain combines TRBV19 with TRBJ2-7; D may be TRBD1 (5 bases). Trimming left V 6 bases short and J 0 bases short, with 18 bases between. In germline, CDR1 is LNHDA, CDR2 SQIVND (reference sequence). The CDR3 loop spans 16 amino acids. CDR3 nucleotides: TGTGCCAGTAGCCCCGTCGACAGCCTGAGCTCCTACGAGCAGTACTTC. Its translation is CASSPVDSLSSYEQYF.

The chain recombines TRBV7-6 with TRBJ1-2; 9 nucleotides agree with TRBD1. CDR3 size: 15 residues. Losses at the gene ends were 3 bases for V and 7 bases for J; bases not matched to a gene: 9. CDR1 SGHVS and CDR2 FNYEAQ come from the germline V gene. The CDR3 DNA is TGTGCCAGCAGCTTCTCACAGGGGGCGGTTGGTGGCTACACCTTC. Translated, it gives CASSFSQGAVGGYTF.

The sample holds many counts of this clonotype. J is TRBJ1-4 and V is TRBV2; 8 nucleotides align to TRBD1. CDR3 length: 14 amino acids. The V gene's germline CDR1 is SNHLY and CDR2 FYNNEI. The V gene end was trimmed by 5 bases and the J gene end by 8 bases; junction bases not matched to a gene: 7. CDR3 amino acids: CASSPDRGGEKLFF. CDR3 DNA: TGTGCCAGCAGTCCAGACAGGGGAGGGGAAAAACTGTTTTTT.

This clonotype was detected only a few times. This rearrangement joins TRBV9 to TRBJ2-7; perhaps TRBD2 as D (7 bases). CDR1 and CDR2 from the germline V gene are SGDLS and YYNGEE. Trimming removed 0 bases from V and 5 bases from J, with 9 bases in between. CDR3 length equals 13 residues. The DNA of the CDR3 is TGTGCCAGCAGCGTAGCGGGGGGCCACGAGCAGTACTTC. This sequence encodes CASSVAGGHEQYF.

This clonotype has a handful of counts. The gene calls are TRBV9 and TRBJ2-1; tentatively, D is TRBD2 (5 bases). Per the germline V gene, CDR1 is SGDLS and CDR2 is YYNGEE. Trimming removed 3 bases from V and 10 bases from J, with 11 bases in between. The CDR3 sequence is 12 residues long. CDR3 in amino acids: CASSAIRGEQFF. CDR3 in DNA: TGTGCCAGCAGCGCTATTAGAGGGGAGCAGTTCTTC.

This clonotype was seen only a few times. V gene TRBV7-9 combines with J gene TRBJ1-2; TRBD1 is a possible D gene (6 bases). The CDR3 totals 13 residues. V was cut by 4 bases and J by 3 bases, with 9 bases left in between. CDR1 and CDR2 (germline): SEHNR, FQNEAQ (reference sequence). The DNA for the CDR3 is TGTGCCAGCAGCTCAGACAGGTACTATGGCTACACCTTC. Translated: CASSSDRYYGYTF.